Listed below are T cell receptor beta chains from one sample, sequenced in a study of blood T cells in healthy people across ages. TCRdb called the 5' RACE reads again in MiXCR, with one record for every CDR3 protein. The data contain over 1,300,000 distinct CDR3 sequences, 55% to 75% of them seen just once; the ten biggest clones take up under 8.5%. Source material: blood. The receptors were sampled from a young man in good health. Both conserved end residues are part of each CDR3. Fields, in order: J gene, D gene, V gene, clone size, CDR3 protein, CDR3 DNA. The D gene is left open where the match is weak. A clone size is listed for some rows: how often the clone was seen (once, few, many), or a class if it is expanded.

J gene: TRBJ2-3
D gene: TRBD1
V gene: TRBV10-3
clone size: -
CDR3 protein: CAIRSGTGPNTFSTDTQYF
CDR3 DNA: TGTGCCATCAGGTCCGGGACAGGCCCGAATACTTTTAGCACAGATACGCAGTATTTT

J gene: TRBJ1-3
D gene: -
V gene: TRBV12-3/TRBV12-4
clone size: -
CDR3 protein: CASSRLGNTIYF
CDR3 DNA: TGTGCCAGCAGCCGCTTAGGAAACACCATATATTTT

J gene: TRBJ2-7
D gene: -
V gene: TRBV29-1
clone size: -
CDR3 protein: CSGHTVSSYNEQYF
CDR3 DNA: TGCAGCGGACACACGGTTAGCTCCTACAATGAGCAGTACTTC

J gene: TRBJ1-2
D gene: -
V gene: TRBV10-3
clone size: -
CDR3 protein: CAISAQGTNYGYTF
CDR3 DNA: TGTGCCATCAGTGCACAGGGAACTAACTATGGCTACACCTTC

J gene: TRBJ2-1
D gene: -
V gene: TRBV4-2
clone size: -
CDR3 protein: CASSHGRASYNEQFF
CDR3 DNA: TGTGCCAGCAGCCACGGACGAGCGTCCTACAATGAGCAGTTCTTC

J gene: TRBJ2-1
D gene: TRBD2
V gene: TRBV4-3
clone size: few
CDR3 protein: CASSPRLAGNNEQFF
CDR3 DNA: TGCGCCAGCAGCCCTAGACTAGCGGGGAACAATGAGCAGTTCTTC

J gene: TRBJ2-7
D gene: TRBD2
V gene: TRBV6-5
clone size: -
CDR3 protein: CASSAPSGSGYEQYF
CDR3 DNA: TGTGCCAGCAGTGCTCCTAGCGGGAGTGGCTACGAGCAGTACTTC

J gene: TRBJ1-2
D gene: TRBD1
V gene: TRBV7-8
clone size: -
CDR3 protein: CASSLGTGTLFGYTF
CDR3 DNA: TGTGCCAGCAGCTTGGGGACAGGGACACTTTTCGGCTACACCTTC

J gene: TRBJ2-3
D gene: -
V gene: TRBV3-1
clone size: few
CDR3 protein: CASSQDPVRFASTDTQYF
CDR3 DNA: TGTGCCAGCAGCCAAGATCCGGTAAGGTTTGCTAGCACAGATACGCAGTATTTT

J gene: TRBJ2-3
D gene: -
V gene: TRBV10-1
clone size: once
CDR3 protein: CASSESYSPGAVFADTQYF
CDR3 DNA: TGCGCCAGCAGTGAGTCGTATAGTCCAGGGGCTGTTTTCGCAGATACGCAGTATTTT

J gene: TRBJ2-2
D gene: -
V gene: TRBV7-6
clone size: -
CDR3 protein: CAGNREGTGELFF
CDR3 DNA: TGTGCCGGCAACAGGGAAGGCACCGGGGAGCTGTTTTTT

J gene: TRBJ2-7
D gene: -
V gene: TRBV7-9
clone size: -
CDR3 protein: CASSPPLSDEQYF
CDR3 DNA: TGTGCCAGCAGCCCCCCCTTAAGCGACGAGCAGTACTTC

J gene: TRBJ2-7
D gene: TRBD2
V gene: TRBV7-9
clone size: -
CDR3 protein: CASSLFAGDEQYF
CDR3 DNA: TGTGCCAGCAGCCTCTTCGCGGGAGACGAGCAGTACTTC

J gene: TRBJ2-1
D gene: TRBD2
V gene: TRBV5-1
clone size: -
CDR3 protein: CASLLAGLRNEQFF
CDR3 DNA: TGCGCCAGCTTACTAGCGGGATTAAGGAATGAGCAGTTCTTC

J gene: TRBJ2-1
D gene: TRBD1
V gene: TRBV12-3/TRBV12-4
clone size: -
CDR3 protein: CASRDRGDEQFF
CDR3 DNA: TGTGCCAGCAGAGACAGGGGGGATGAGCAGTTCTTC

J gene: TRBJ2-1
D gene: TRBD2
V gene: TRBV20-1
clone size: few
CDR3 protein: CSAMSSGTNEQFF
CDR3 DNA: TGCAGTGCCATGTCTAGCGGGACCAATGAGCAGTTCTTC

J gene: TRBJ2-5
D gene: -
V gene: TRBV2
clone size: few
CDR3 protein: CASSVRAVETQYF
CDR3 DNA: TGTGCCAGCAGTGTGCGGGCAGTGGAGACCCAGTACTTC

J gene: TRBJ2-5
D gene: -
V gene: TRBV4-1
clone size: -
CDR3 protein: CASSQVPGGTQYF
CDR3 DNA: TGCGCCAGCAGCCAAGTTCCAGGAGGGACCCAGTACTTC

J gene: TRBJ2-1
D gene: TRBD2
V gene: TRBV5-1
clone size: -
CDR3 protein: CASSLAPGLAGGEGGPYEQFF
CDR3 DNA: TGCGCCAGCAGCTTGGCCCCCGGACTAGCGGGAGGGGAGGGTGGCCCCTATGAGCAGTTCTTC

J gene: TRBJ2-7
D gene: TRBD2
V gene: TRBV20-1
clone size: -
CDR3 protein: CSARDRGGDRFYEQYF
CDR3 DNA: TGCAGTGCTAGAGATCGCGGGGGGGACCGCTTCTACGAGCAGTACTTC